The T cell receptor (beta chain) under discussion was sequenced for a study of blood T cell repertoires in COVID-19. Recovered status applied to Cohort 3 donors who had two consecutive negative PCRs. It also applied to those with clearance or with symptom resolution. V was shortened by 6 bases and J by 4 bases, with 16 bases between the two germline ends. Germline V gene sequence: CDR1 SGHRS, CDR2 YFSETQ. This CDR3 contains 14 residues. Repertoires were generated with immunoSEQ multiplex PCR, while TCRdb's copy carries only in-frame clones and drops some. The repertoire holds about 320,000 clones, with roughly 90% as singletons.

The chain combines TRBV5-1 with TRBJ2-5; D is uncertain. The sample was PBMCs or T cells enriched from blood (not recorded which). The receptor was isolated from a man in his sixties who had recovered from COVID-19. The CDR3 DNA follows: TGCGCCAGCACGGAACAGCCGGTGGGAGAGACCCAGTACTTC. As protein: CASTEQPVGETQYF.